Only one count was recorded for the clone carrying this T cell receptor beta chain. The data were taken from a study of cytomegalovirus exposure and HLA in healthy donors. Primers: 60 Vbeta forward and 13 Jbeta reverse. TCRdb's table, derived via immunoSEQ multiplex PCR, lists solely in-frame clones and lacks some. The sample contains 140,000 or so clones, approximately 80% of which appear only once. Material for sequencing was PBMCs. The source of this sequence is a woman aged 55-70 years in good health and CMV-seropositive.

CDR3 protein: CASTVPGTSVQETQYF. CDR3 in DNA: TGTGCCAGCACCGTGCCCGGGACTAGCGTCCAAGAGACCCAGTACTTC. The chain is built from TRBV2 and TRBJ2-5; 10 nucleotides align to TRBD2. The germline gives CDR1 SNHLY, CDR2 FYNNEI. The CDR3 is 16 amino acids. J lost 1 base, V lost 7 bases, and 9 bases had no gene match.